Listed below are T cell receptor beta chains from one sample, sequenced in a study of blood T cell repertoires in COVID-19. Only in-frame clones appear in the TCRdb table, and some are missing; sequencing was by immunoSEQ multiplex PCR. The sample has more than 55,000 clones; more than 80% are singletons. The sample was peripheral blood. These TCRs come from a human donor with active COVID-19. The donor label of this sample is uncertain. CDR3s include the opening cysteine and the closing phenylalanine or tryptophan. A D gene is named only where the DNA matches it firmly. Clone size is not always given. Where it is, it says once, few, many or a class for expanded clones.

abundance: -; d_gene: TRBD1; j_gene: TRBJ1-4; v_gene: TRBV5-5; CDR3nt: TGTGCCAGCAGTACAGGACAGGGGGGTGAAAAACTGTTTTTT; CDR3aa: CASSTGQGGEKLFF
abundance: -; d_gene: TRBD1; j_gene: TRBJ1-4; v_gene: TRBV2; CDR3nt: TGTGCCAGCGGCGTTCAGGGGGCCACTAATGAAAAACTGTTTTTT; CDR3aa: CASGVQGATNEKLFF
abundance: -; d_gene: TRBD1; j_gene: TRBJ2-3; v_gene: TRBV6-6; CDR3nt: TGTGCCAGCAGTTCTGGACAGGGGCGCCCAGATACGCAGTATTTT; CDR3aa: CASSSGQGRPDTQYF
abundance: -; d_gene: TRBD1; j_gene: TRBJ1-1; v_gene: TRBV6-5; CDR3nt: TGTGCCAGCGAGCCGGGACAGATGAACACTGAAGCTTTCTTT; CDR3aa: CASEPGQMNTEAFF
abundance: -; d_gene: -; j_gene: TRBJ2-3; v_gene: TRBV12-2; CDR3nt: TGTGCAAGTCGCTTCTGGACTAGCGAGAGGGATACGCAGTATTTT; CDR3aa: CASRFWTSERDTQYF
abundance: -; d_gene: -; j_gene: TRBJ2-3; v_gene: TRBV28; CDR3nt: TGTGCCAGCAGTTCCTTCACGGGACTTGCAGATACGCAGTATTTT; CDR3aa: CASSSFTGLADTQYF
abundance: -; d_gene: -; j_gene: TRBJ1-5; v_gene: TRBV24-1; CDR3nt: TGTGCCACCCGAGACTGGCGCTGGCAGCCCCAGCATTTT; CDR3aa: CATRDWRWQPQHF
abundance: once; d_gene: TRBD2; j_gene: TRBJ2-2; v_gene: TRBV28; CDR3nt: TGTGCCAGCAGTGACCAGGGGACTAGGGCCGGGGAGCTGTTTTTT; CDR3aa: CASSDQGTRAGELFF
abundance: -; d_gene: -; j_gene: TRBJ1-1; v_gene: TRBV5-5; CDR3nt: TGTGCCAGCAGTTCTGGTGGCTCATTGAACACTGAAGCTTTCTTT; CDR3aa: CASSSGGSLNTEAFF
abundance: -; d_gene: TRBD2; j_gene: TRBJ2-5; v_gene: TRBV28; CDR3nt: TGTGCCAGCAGCTCTGGACTAGCGGGAGGGAGGAAGACCCAGTACTTC; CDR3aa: CASSSGLAGGRKTQYF
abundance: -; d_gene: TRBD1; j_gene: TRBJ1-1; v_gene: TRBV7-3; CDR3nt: TGTGCCAGCAGCTGGGGACAGGGCAACACTGAAGCTTTCTTT; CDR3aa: CASSWGQGNTEAFF
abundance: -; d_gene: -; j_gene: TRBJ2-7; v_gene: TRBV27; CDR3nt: TGTGCCAGCAGTTTTCTCCCAGGAACCTACGAGCAGTACTTC; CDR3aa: CASSFLPGTYEQYF
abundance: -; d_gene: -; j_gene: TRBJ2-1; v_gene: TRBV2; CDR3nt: TGTGCCAGCAGACCCCCGGGACTGGAGTCCTACAATGAGCAGTTCTTC; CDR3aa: CASRPPGLESYNEQFF
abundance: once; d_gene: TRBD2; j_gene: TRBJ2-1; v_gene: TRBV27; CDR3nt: TGTGCCAGCAGTTCGGTTAGCGGGAGGGACAATGAGCAGTTCTTC; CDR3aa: CASSSVSGRDNEQFF
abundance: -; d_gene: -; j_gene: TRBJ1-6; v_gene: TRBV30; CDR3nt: TGTGCCTGGGCTTACGGGGGTTTCGGGAATTCACCCCTCCACTTT; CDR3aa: CAWAYGGFGNSPLHF
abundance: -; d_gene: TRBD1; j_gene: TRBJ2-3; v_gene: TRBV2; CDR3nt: TGTGCCAGCAGTGTCCCGGACAGGGTGGCCACAGATACGCAGTATTTT; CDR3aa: CASSVPDRVATDTQYF
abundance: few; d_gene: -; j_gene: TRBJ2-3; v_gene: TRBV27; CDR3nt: TGTGCCAGCAGTCATACAGAGAGCACAGATACGCAGTATTTT; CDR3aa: CASSHTESTDTQYF
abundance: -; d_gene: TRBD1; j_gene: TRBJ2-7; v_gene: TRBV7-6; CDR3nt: TGTGCCAGCAGCGTTGGACAGGGTAGGATATCCTACGAGCAGTACTTC; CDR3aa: CASSVGQGRISYEQYF
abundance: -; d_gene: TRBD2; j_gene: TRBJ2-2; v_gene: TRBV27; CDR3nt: TGTGCCAGCAGTTTAGGAACTAGCGGGTTCGGGGAGCTGTTTTTT; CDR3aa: CASSLGTSGFGELFF
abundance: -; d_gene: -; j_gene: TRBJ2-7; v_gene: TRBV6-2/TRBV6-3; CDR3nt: TGTGCCAGCAGTAACGGACAACGAACCTACGAGCAGTACTTC; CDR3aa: CASSNGQRTYEQYF
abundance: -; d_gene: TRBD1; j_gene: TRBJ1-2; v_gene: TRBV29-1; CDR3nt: TGCAGCGTTGAATCCAGGGGGCGAGGCTACACCTTC; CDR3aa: CSVESRGRGYTF
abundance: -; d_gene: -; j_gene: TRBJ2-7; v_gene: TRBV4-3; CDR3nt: TGCGCCAGCAGCCAAACAGAATACGAGCAGTACTTC; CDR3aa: CASSQTEYEQYF
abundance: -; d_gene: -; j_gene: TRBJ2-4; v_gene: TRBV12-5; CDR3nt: TGTGCTAGTGGTTTGAATACCCCCGGTAGCGGTTCCAAAAACATTCAGTACTTC; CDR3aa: CASGLNTPGSGSKNIQYF
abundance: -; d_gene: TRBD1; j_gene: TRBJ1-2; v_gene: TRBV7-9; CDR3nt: TGTGCCAGCTCCCGAGGGGACAGAGGCTATGGCTACACCTTC; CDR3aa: CASSRGDRGYGYTF
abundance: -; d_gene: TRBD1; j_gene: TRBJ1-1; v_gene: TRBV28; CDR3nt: TGTGCCAGCAGTTTCCGGGACAGGGTCCGGTCTGAGGCTTTCTTT; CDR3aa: CASSFRDRVRSEAFF
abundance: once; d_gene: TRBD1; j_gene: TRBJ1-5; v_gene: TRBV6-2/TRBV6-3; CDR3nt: TGTGCCAGCAGTTACTCGGGGACAGGGGATCAGCCCCAGCATTTT; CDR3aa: CASSYSGTGDQPQHF
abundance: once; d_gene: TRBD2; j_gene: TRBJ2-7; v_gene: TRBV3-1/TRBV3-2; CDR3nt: TGTGCCAGCAGCCAAGACGAGACGGGGGGGATCTCCTACGAGCAGTACTTC; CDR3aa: CASSQDETGGISYEQYF
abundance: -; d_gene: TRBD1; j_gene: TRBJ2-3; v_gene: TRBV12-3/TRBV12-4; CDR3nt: TGTGCCAGCAGTCAGACCCGGGACAGGGGTCATTTT; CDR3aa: CASSQTRDRGHF
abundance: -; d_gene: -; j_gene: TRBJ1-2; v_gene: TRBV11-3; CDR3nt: TGTGCCAGCAGCTTAGGCAGGGGCTATGGCTACACCTTC; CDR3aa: CASSLGRGYGYTF
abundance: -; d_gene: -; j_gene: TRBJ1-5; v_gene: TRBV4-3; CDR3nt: TGCGCCAGCAGCCAAGACTACAGGACCTCGCAGCCCCAGCATTTT; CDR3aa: CASSQDYRTSQPQHF
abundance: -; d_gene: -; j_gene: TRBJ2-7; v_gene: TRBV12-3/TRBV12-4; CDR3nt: TGTGCCAGCAGTGCCGGGGTAGGCGAGCAGTACTTC; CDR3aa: CASSAGVGEQYF
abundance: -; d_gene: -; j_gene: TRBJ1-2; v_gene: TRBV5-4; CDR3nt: TGTGCCAGCAGCTCGCCGGGGGTCTATGGCTACACCTTC; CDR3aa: CASSSPGVYGYTF
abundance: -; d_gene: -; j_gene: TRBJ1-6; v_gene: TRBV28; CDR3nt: TGTGCCAGCACGGGACAACCCTATAATTCACCCCTCCACTTT; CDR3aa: CASTGQPYNSPLHF
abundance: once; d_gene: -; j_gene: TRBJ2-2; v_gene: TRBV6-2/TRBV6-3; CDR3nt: TGTGCCAGCAGTTACTCCAGCGCGAACACCGGGGAGCTGTTTTTT; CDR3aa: CASSYSSANTGELFF
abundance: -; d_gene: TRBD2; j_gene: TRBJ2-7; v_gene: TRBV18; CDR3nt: TGTGCCAGCTCACCCTATCGTGGGACTAGCGGGAGTAACGAGCAGTACTTC; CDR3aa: CASSPYRGTSGSNEQYF
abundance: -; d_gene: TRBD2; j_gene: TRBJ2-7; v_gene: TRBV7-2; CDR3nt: TGTGCCAGCAGCTTAGAGTGGACTAGCGGCTACTACGAGCAGTACTTC; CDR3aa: CASSLEWTSGYYEQYF
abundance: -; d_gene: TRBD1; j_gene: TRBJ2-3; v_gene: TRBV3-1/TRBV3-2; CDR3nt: TGTGCCAGCCAATACCGGGACAGGGTCATAGATACGCAGTATTTT; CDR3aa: CASQYRDRVIDTQYF
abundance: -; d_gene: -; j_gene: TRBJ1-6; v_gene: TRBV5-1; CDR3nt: TGCGCCAGCAGCTCAGACCGGGACATTTCACCCCTCCACTTT; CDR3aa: CASSSDRDISPLHF
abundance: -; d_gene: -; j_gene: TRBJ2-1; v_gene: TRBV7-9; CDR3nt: TGTGCCAGCAGCTCCCTCAGGGGGGACGATGAGCAGTTCTTC; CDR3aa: CASSSLRGDDEQFF
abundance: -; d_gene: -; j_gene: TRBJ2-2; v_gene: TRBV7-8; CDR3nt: TGTGCCAGCAGCTTAGCATCCCGGGGTAACACCGGGGAGCTGTTTTTT; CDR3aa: CASSLASRGNTGELFF
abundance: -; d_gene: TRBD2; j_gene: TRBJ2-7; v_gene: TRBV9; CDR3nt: TGTGCCAGCAGCCAGGGACTAGCGGGGCTTACAGGAGAGCAGTACTTC; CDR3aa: CASSQGLAGLTGEQYF
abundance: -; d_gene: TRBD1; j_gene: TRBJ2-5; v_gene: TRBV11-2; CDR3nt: TGTGCCAGCAGCTTAGGGGACAGGGGGGTGGAGACCCAGTACTTC; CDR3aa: CASSLGDRGVETQYF
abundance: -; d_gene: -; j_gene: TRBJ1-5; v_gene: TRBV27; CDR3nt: TGTGCCAGCAGTTCCGGGATCAGAAATCAGCCCCAGCATTTT; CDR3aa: CASSSGIRNQPQHF
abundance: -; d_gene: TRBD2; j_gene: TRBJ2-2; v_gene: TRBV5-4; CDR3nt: TGTGCCAGCAGCTTGGAACGGGAGGGCACCGGGGAGCTGTTTTTT; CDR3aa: CASSLEREGTGELFF
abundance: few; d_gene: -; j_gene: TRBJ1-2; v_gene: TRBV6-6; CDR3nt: TGTGCCAGCAGTTACATAGACAGCGATTATGGCTACACCTTC; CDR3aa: CASSYIDSDYGYTF
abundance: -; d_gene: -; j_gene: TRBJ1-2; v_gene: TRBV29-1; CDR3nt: TGCAGCGTTGATGGCCCAGGGAATGGCTACACCTTC; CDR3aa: CSVDGPGNGYTF
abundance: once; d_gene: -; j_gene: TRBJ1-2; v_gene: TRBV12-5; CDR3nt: TGTGCTAGTGGCCACACGAGGAGTAGAGGCTACACCTTC; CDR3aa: CASGHTRSRGYTF
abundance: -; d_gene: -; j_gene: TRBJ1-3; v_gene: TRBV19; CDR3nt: TGTGCCAGTACCAAGACAGTTGGAAACACCATATATTTT; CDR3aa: CASTKTVGNTIYF
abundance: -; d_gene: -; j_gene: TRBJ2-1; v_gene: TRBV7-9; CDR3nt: TGTGCCAGCAGCTTAGTTGGGGGGTACCCAATCAATGAGCAGTTCTTC; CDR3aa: CASSLVGGYPINEQFF
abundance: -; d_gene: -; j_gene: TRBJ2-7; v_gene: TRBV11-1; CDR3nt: TGTGCCAGCAGCTTTGTGCGGGAAGCCTACGAGCAGTACTTC; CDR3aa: CASSFVREAYEQYF
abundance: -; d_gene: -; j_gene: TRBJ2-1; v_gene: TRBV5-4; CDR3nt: TGTGCCAGCAGCTCCCCGGCCTACAATGAGCAGTTCTTC; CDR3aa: CASSSPAYNEQFF
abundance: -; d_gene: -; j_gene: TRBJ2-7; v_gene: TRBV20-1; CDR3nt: TGCAGTGGGGGGGTCGCCTACGAGCAGTACTTC; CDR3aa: CSGGVAYEQYF
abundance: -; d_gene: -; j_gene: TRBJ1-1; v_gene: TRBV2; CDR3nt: TGTGCCAGCAAGGGACAACCGAACACTGAAGCTTTCTTT; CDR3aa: CASKGQPNTEAFF
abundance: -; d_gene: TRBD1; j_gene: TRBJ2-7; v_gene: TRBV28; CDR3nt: TGTGCCAGCAGTGGGACAGGCGAGCAGTACTTC; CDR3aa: CASSGTGEQYF
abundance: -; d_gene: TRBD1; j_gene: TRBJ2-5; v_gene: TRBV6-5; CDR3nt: TGTGCCAGCAGTCTCCGGGACAGTCCAAGGACCCAGTACTTC; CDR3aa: CASSLRDSPRTQYF
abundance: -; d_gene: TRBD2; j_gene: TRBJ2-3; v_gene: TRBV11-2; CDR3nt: TGTGCCAGCAGTCGTAGCGGGGGGGCAGATACGCAGTATTTT; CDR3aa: CASSRSGGADTQYF
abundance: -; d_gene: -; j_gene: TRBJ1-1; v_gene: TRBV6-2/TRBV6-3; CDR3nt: TGTGCCAGCAGTTACGAGGGAACTTTGAACACTGAAGCTTTCTTT; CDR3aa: CASSYEGTLNTEAFF